This T cell receptor beta chain derives from a study of blood T cell repertoires in COVID-19. Background on the study: Samples taken during acute and convalescent COVID-19 were collected in the United States, Italy and Spain.

Recruitment covered over 20 US areas and drew participants whose ages spanned about 18 to 100 years. Participants' reported clinical history set cohort assignment. Assay used: immunoSEQ multiplex PCR; TCRdb lists only in-frame clones, some missing. This table holds 250,000 or so clones, 70% to 90% found once. This CDR3 is built from 16 residues. V lost 4 bases to trimming and J lost 3 bases; unmatched junction nucleotides: 10. Germline V gene lookup returns CDR1 KGHDR and CDR2 SFDVKD. This TCR derives from a woman between 25 and 40 years old with acute COVID-19. The sample was PBMCs or T cells enriched from blood (not recorded which). The chain employs TRBV24-1 and TRBJ2-7; 8 bases align to TRBD2. For the CDR3, the DNA is TGTGCCACCAGTGACCCAGACCGGGAGGGGGGCTACGAGCAGTACTTC. Protein sequence: CATSDPDREGGYEQYF.